Listed here are 9 T cell receptor beta chains from one sample, sequenced in a study of T cell responses to AZD1222 COVID-19 vaccine. Only in-frame clones appear in the TCRdb table, and some are missing; sequencing was by immunoSEQ multiplex PCR. The table has 100,000 to 150,000 clones, 75% to 90% seen once. The sequences come from peripheral blood, collected on day 0 of MenACWY control vaccination. The receptors shown here come from an adult in good health.

This clone was seen once. This chain links TRBV10-3 with TRBJ1-2, with 10 bases aligning to TRBD1. Trimming at V came to 6 bases and at J to 3 bases, leaving 7 bases not matched to a gene. Germline V lookup: CDR1 ENHRY, CDR2 SYGVKD. This CDR3 region has 15 residues. Here the CDR3 DNA reads TGTGCCATCAGCCCGACAGGGGGCTTTGACTATGGCTACACCTTC. Residues: CAISPTGGFDYGYTF.

V is TRBV4-2 and J is TRBJ2-1, with D possibly being TRBD2 (6 bases). Germline V CDR1 and CDR2: LGHNA, YNFKEQ. The CDR3 length is 17 residues. V shed 0 bases and J shed 2 bases, with 14 bases lying between them. In DNA, the CDR3 is TGTGCCAGCAGCCAAGACCCTAGCGAGGGCCCCTACAATGAGCAGTTCTTC. It translates to CASSQDPSEGPYNEQFF.

V and J are TRBV27 and TRBJ2-7; 7 positions agree with TRBD1. Germline CDR1 MNHEY, CDR2 SMNVEV (reference sequence). Trimming took 8 bases from V and 4 from J; bases not matched to a gene: 8. This CDR3 is 13 amino acids long. CDR3 bases: TGTGCCAGCGCTCTCAGGGGGATGTACGAGCAGTACTTC. Translation gives CASALRGMYEQYF.

The V and J genes are TRBV27 and TRBJ2-2, with D possibly TRBD1 on 5 matching bases. V lost 6 bases, J lost 7 bases, and 15 bases lay in between. CDR3 length: 14 residues. Germline V gives CDR1 MNHEY, CDR2 SMNVEV (reference sequence). CDR3 in amino acids: CASSPGFSIGELFF. The CDR3 DNA reads as TGTGCCAGCAGCCCAGGGTTTTCAATCGGGGAGCTGTTTTTT.

This chain connects TRBV7-2 to TRBJ2-3; 7 bases are a match to TRBD2. Germline V lookup: CDR1 SGHTA, CDR2 FQGNSA. V lost 2 bases to trimming and J lost 1 base; unmatched junction nucleotides: 12. This CDR3 has 18 amino acids. CDR3 nucleotides: TGTGCCAGCAGCTTAATGATGGGGGGACGGGGGGGCACAGATACGCAGTATTTT. Protein sequence: CASSLMMGGRGGTDTQYF.

The chain couples TRBV5-1 to TRBJ1-1, with TRBD1 matching over 12 bases. CDR1 and CDR2 (germline): SGHRS, YFSETQ. The V gene end was trimmed by 4 bases and the J gene end by 0 bases; junction bases not matched to a gene: 4. This CDR3 contains 16 residues. The CDR3 protein is CASSPGTGGLNTEAFF. The CDR3 nucleotides are TGCGCCAGCAGCCCAGGGACAGGGGGCTTGAACACTGAAGCTTTCTTT.

The V and J genes are TRBV19 and TRBJ2-3; the match to TRBD2 covers 11 bases. Unmatched junction bases numbered 13, after V lost 4 bases and J lost 4 bases. The germline gives CDR1 LNHDA, CDR2 SQIVND (reference sequence). The CDR3 sequence is 18 residues long. In DNA, the CDR3 is TGTGCCAGTAGTACCCGCCCCGTACTAGCGGGAGCCCCAGATACGCAGTATTTT. It translates to CASSTRPVLAGAPDTQYF.

This clone was found a few times. The J gene is TRBJ1-1, the V gene TRBV28, with TRBD1 matching over 7 bases. Germline CDR1 reads MDHEN; CDR2 reads SYDVKM. This CDR3 is built from 14 residues. Germline trimming cut 8 bases from V and 4 bases from J; bases unmatched to any gene: 10. CDR3 DNA: TGTGCCAGCGCGTACAGCAGGGACAGCACTGAAGCTTTCTTT. Translating it yields CASAYSRDSTEAFF.

This rearrangement joins TRBV5-1 to TRBJ2-3; maybe TRBD2 (6 bases). Germline CDR1 reads SGHRS; CDR2 reads YFSETQ. The V gene lost 0 bases and the J gene lost 4 bases, with 15 bases spanning the gap. CDR3 size: 16 residues. DNA for the CDR3: TGCGCCAGCAGCTTGGCCCCGGGAGAATGGGCAGATACGCAGTATTTT. Protein sequence: CASSLAPGEWADTQYF.